The 10 T cell receptor beta chains listed next were all sequenced from one sample in a study of blood T cell repertoires in COVID-19. Some clones are missing from TCRdb's copy, which holds only in-frame ones; the method was immunoSEQ multiplex PCR. Altogether about 180,000 clones are present, around 80% being singletons, with the ten largest covering 6.5%. Sequencing used peripheral blood. The receptors derive from a man between 65 and 85 years old with active or convalescent COVID-19.

This CDR3 reads CASSLAREGIQYF. CDR3 bases: TGTGCCAGCAGCTTGGCGCGGGAGGGCATTCAGTACTTC. The chain is built from TRBV5-5 and TRBJ2-4; the match to TRBD2 covers 9 bases. Germline-derived CDR1 and CDR2 are SGHKS and YYEKEE (reference sequence). Losses at the gene ends were 0 bases for V and 9 bases for J; bases not matched to a gene: 1. The CDR3 consists of 13 residues.

The CDR3 DNA follows: TGCGCCAGCGCGATACTAGCGGAAGGATACGAGCAGTACTTC. As protein: CASAILAEGYEQYF. The chain couples TRBV5-1 to TRBJ2-7; 8 nucleotides align to TRBD2. This CDR3 is built from 14 residues. The junction had 10 bases not matched to a gene; V was cut back by 7 bases and J by 4 bases. Germline V gene lookup returns CDR1 SGHRS and CDR2 YFSETQ.

The J gene is TRBJ2-1, the V gene TRBV5-4; TRBD1 agrees at 11 bases. The germline CDR1 and CDR2 sequences are SGHNT and YYREEE (reference sequence). The CDR3 sequence is 15 residues long. V was pared by 4 bases and J by 6 bases, with 6 bases of the junction left unmatched. For the CDR3, the DNA is TGTGCCAGCAGCGCCGGGACAGGGGGTCTCAATGAGCAGTTCTTC. It translates to CASSAGTGGLNEQFF.

CDR3 in amino acids: CASSQGQHTEAFF. CDR3 DNA sequence: TGTGCCAGCTCGCAGGGGCAACACACTGAAGCTTTCTTT. The chain employs TRBV18 and TRBJ1-1, with a possible D match to TRBD1 (6 bases). CDR1 is KGHSH and CDR2 is LQKENI in the germline V gene. This CDR3 contains 13 residues. Trimming cost V 6 bases and J 3 bases, with 11 bases left between them.

The rearrangement uses TRBV29-1 and TRBJ2-3; maybe TRBD2 (6 bases). Germline CDR1 SQVTM, CDR2 ANQGSEA. The CDR3 covers 14 residues. V lost 4 bases and J lost 4, with 15 bases in between. CDR3 coding DNA: TGCAGCGTTGCGGGCGGGATGGGGGCAGATACGCAGTATTTT. As protein: CSVAGGMGADTQYF.

The count of this clone is one. The V and J genes are TRBV6-2 or TRBV6-3 and TRBJ1-1; TRBD1 might be the D (6 bases). Germline V CDR1 and CDR2: MNHEY, SVGEGT. Between the trimmed V and J ends, which lost 5 bases and 7 bases, there was a span of 17 bases. This CDR3 is built from 14 residues. The CDR3 sequence: CASSTRTESFEAFF. The CDR3 coding sequence is TGTGCCAGCAGTACCCGGACAGAAAGTTTTGAAGCTTTCTTT.

The V gene is TRBV6-6, the J gene TRBJ2-1, with 10 bases identical to TRBD1. The CDR3 is made up of 17 amino acids. V lost 5 bases and J lost 0; bases outside the gene matches: 7. Looked up from germline, CDR1 is MNHNY and CDR2 is SVGAGI (reference sequence). CDR3 loop: CASSRGTGDLSYNEQFF. DNA of the CDR3: TGTGCCAGCAGTCGCGGGACAGGGGACCTCTCCTACAATGAGCAGTTCTTC.

J is TRBJ2-3 and V is TRBV6-5; TRBD2 matches 8 bases. Per germline, CDR1 MNHEY and CDR2 SVGAGI. This CDR3 spans 15 amino acids. Losses at the gene ends were 3 bases for V and 2 bases for J; bases not matched to a gene: 4. The CDR3 nucleotides read TGTGCCAGCAGTTATACTAGCGGAATCACAGATACGCAGTATTTT. Protein sequence: CASSYTSGITDTQYF.

The J gene is TRBJ1-1, the V gene TRBV28, with D uncertain. Trimming left V 1 base short and J 1 base short, with 10 bases between. CDR3 length: 15 residues. Germline CDR1 MDHEN, CDR2 SYDVKM. CDR3 nucleotide sequence: TGTGCCAGCAGTTTATCGACTCAAGGGAACACTGAAGCTTTCTTT. Translating it yields CASSLSTQGNTEAFF. Full variable domain (remainder filled in from reference TRBV28 and TRBJ1-1): DVKVTQSSRYLVKRTGEKVFLECVQDMDHENMFWYRQDPGLGLRLIYFSYDVKMKEKGDIPEGYSVSREKKERFSLILESASTNQTSMYLCASSLSTQGNTEAFFGQGTRLTVV.

This chain connects TRBV7-8 to TRBJ2-3; D is perhaps TRBD2 (6 bases). Trimming stripped 2 bases from V and 6 bases from J, with 12 bases between. CDR1 and CDR2 (germline): SGHVS, FQNEAQ. The CDR3 contains 14 residues. The CDR3 here is CASSLSAAGDTQYF. Written as DNA, the CDR3 is TGTGCCAGCAGCTTATCCGCCGCGGGGGATACGCAGTATTTT.